These T cell receptor beta chains were read from a single sample in a study of blood T cell repertoires in COVID-19. Sequenced by immunoSEQ multiplex PCR; TCRdb stores in-frame clones only, minus some. The table records more than 300,000 clones, around 89% of them present only once. The material sequenced was PBMCs or T cells enriched from blood (not recorded which). The source of these receptors is a woman under 30 who had recovered from COVID-19. CDR3s include the opening cysteine and the closing phenylalanine or tryptophan. Each record gives: CDR3 DNA, CDR3 protein, V gene, clone size, D gene, J gene. The D gene is left open where the match is weak. Part of the rows lack a size; the others show once, few, many or a class for expanded clones.

TGTGCCAGCAGCTTCCGGGACAGTGGCACCGGGGAGCTGTTTTTT | CASSFRDSGTGELFF | TRBV14 | few | TRBD1 | TRBJ2-2
TGTGCCAGTGGACAGGGTGGTTTCGAGCAGTACTTC | CASGQGGFEQYF | TRBV19 | - | TRBD1 | TRBJ2-7
TGTGCCAGTAGTCATTATAGTAGAGGGCCCGCTCGCCTGCGAGGAAACGTCCTGACTTTC | CASSHYSRGPARLRGNVLTF | TRBV19 | - | - | TRBJ2-6
TGCAGTGCTAGTACCCAGGGAAACACCATATATTTT | CSASTQGNTIYF | TRBV20-1 | - | - | TRBJ1-3
TGTGCCATCAGTGTTAGCGGGGGGGCCGGTACGCAGTATTTT | CAISVSGGAGTQYF | TRBV10-3 | - | TRBD2 | TRBJ2-3
TGTGCCAGCAGCGTAACAGGGAACATTCAGTACTTC | CASSVTGNIQYF | TRBV7-9 | - | - | TRBJ2-4
TGTGCCAGCAGCTTCAGCGGGGGGGACGAGACCCAGTACTTC | CASSFSGGDETQYF | TRBV5-4 | - | TRBD2 | TRBJ2-5
TGTGCCAGCAGTACTCAGGGGTACACCATATATTTT | CASSTQGYTIYF | TRBV6-5 | - | - | TRBJ1-3
TGCGCCAGCAGTGAGTCAGGGGTCAATCAGCCCCAGCATTTT | CASSESGVNQPQHF | TRBV10-1 | once | - | TRBJ1-5
TGTGCCAGCAGTCCAGGGTTCTATGGCTACACCTTC | CASSPGFYGYTF | TRBV12-3/TRBV12-4 | - | - | TRBJ1-2
TGTGCCAGCAGTTTAGGTCTGGGGCCGAGCACAGATACGCAGTATTTT | CASSLGLGPSTDTQYF | TRBV28 | - | - | TRBJ2-3
TGTGCCATCCAACTAGCGGGGGCCAGGGATACGCAGTATTTT | CAIQLAGARDTQYF | TRBV2 | - | TRBD2 | TRBJ2-3
TGTGCCAGCTCTCGTTCAGACTTTAACTATGGCTACACCTTC | CASSRSDFNYGYTF | TRBV2 | - | - | TRBJ1-2
TGTGCCAGTAGTATGCAGATGAACACTGAAGCTTTCTTT | CASSMQMNTEAFF | TRBV19 | - | - | TRBJ1-1
TGTGCCAGCAGCCTCGGGACCGGGGGGCTAGAGACCCAGTACTTC | CASSLGTGGLETQYF | TRBV28 | - | - | TRBJ2-5
TGTGCCAGCAGTTTAGGCAGGGATGGGACAGATACGCAGTATTTT | CASSLGRDGTDTQYF | TRBV27 | - | - | TRBJ2-3
TGTGCCAGCTTCGTGTTAGTGGGTTTTAGCGGGAACACCGGGGAGCTGTTTTTT | CASFVLVGFSGNTGELFF | TRBV7-2 | - | - | TRBJ2-2
TGTGCCAGTAGTCTCCTAACCGGTGACAGGTACTATGGCTACACCTTC | CASSLLTGDRYYGYTF | TRBV19 | - | - | TRBJ1-2
TGTGCCAGCAGCGTACGGGGAAGTGGAAACACCATATATTTT | CASSVRGSGNTIYF | TRBV9 | - | - | TRBJ1-3
TGTGCCAGCTCACGACTTAATCAACAAGGAGTACCGTATGAAAAACTGTTTTTT | CASSRLNQQGVPYEKLFF | TRBV18 | - | - | TRBJ1-4
TGTGCCACCCAAAAAAGCGGGAAACTCGGGAACACCGGGGAGCTGTTTTTT | CATQKSGKLGNTGELFF | TRBV3-1/TRBV3-2 | - | TRBD2 | TRBJ2-2
TGTGCCAGCAGCTCGCCGCTAGCGGGGAAAAATGAGCAGTTCTTC | CASSSPLAGKNEQFF | TRBV7-9 | - | TRBD2 | TRBJ2-1
TGTGCCAGCAGCCCACGACAGGCCGGAGGTTATGAGCAGTTCTTC | CASSPRQAGGYEQFF | TRBV9 | - | - | TRBJ2-1
TGTGCCGGGAAAAGGCCGGAGCTAGCCGAGCAGTACTTC | CAGKRPELAEQYF | TRBV5-8 | - | - | TRBJ2-7
TGTGCCAGCAGTGCCGGGAACCGGGTCGAGCAGTACTTC | CASSAGNRVEQYF | TRBV6-2/TRBV6-3 | - | - | TRBJ2-7
TGCGCCAGCAGCCAAGGAAGCGAAAACACCGGGGAGCTGTTTTTT | CASSQGSENTGELFF | TRBV4-1 | - | - | TRBJ2-2
TGTGCCAGCAGCCAAGAGGGACAGGGACGCAATCAGCCCCAGCATTTT | CASSQEGQGRNQPQHF | TRBV3-1/TRBV3-2 | - | TRBD1 | TRBJ1-5
TGTGCCAGCTCAGCGCAGGGGGCGGAAAATGAAAAACTGTTTTTT | CASSAQGAENEKLFF | TRBV18 | once | TRBD1 | TRBJ1-4
TGTGCCAGCCGGACAACCTCTAATGAAAAACTGTTTTTT | CASRTTSNEKLFF | TRBV6-5 | once | - | TRBJ1-4
TGTGCCAGCTCACCAGGGGCTAGCACCTTC | CASSPGASTF | TRBV18 | - | - | TRBJ1-2